These T cell receptor beta chains were read from a single sample in a study of cytomegalovirus exposure and HLA in healthy donors. Data came from immunoSEQ multiplex PCR; TCRdb stores just in-frame clones and leaves some out. Of about 93,000 clones listed, about three quarters were seen once; the top ten hold over 2%. Sequencing used PBMCs. Receptors were obtained from a boy between 10 and 17 years old in good health and CMV-seronegative. Each CDR3 is given with its conserved first and last residue. The order of the fields is V gene, J gene, CDR3 protein.

TRBV28	TRBJ2-7	CASSLGGYEQYF
TRBV29-1	TRBJ1-2	CSATGQGGVYGYTF
TRBV7-3	TRBJ2-6	CASSLIGGGAGANVLTF
TRBV4-3	TRBJ1-6	CASSRGQVPNSPLHF
TRBV7-9	TRBJ1-4	CASSLVAGGEKLFF
TRBV6-6	TRBJ1-3	CASSYDSSSGNTIYF
TRBV5-1	TRBJ1-3	CASSSGTGNTIYF
TRBV14	TRBJ2-5	CASSQSLGENIQETQYF
TRBV6-5	TRBJ1-4	CASGATTNEKLFF
TRBV14	TRBJ2-3	CASSSFPGDTQYF
TRBV13	TRBJ1-2	CASSRYSQGGYGYTF
TRBV5-1	TRBJ1-2	CASSPEGARRGYTF
TRBV7-9	TRBJ2-3	CASSPGGGTDTQYF
TRBV27	TRBJ2-7	CASSPTGREQYF
TRBV15	TRBJ1-1	CATSRFRDTEAFF
TRBV7-6	TRBJ1-6	CASSLNRGESPLHF
TRBV11-3	TRBJ2-1	CASSLRGTGGNEQFF
TRBV10-3	TRBJ2-7	CAISGGGGLSYEQYF
TRBV28	TRBJ1-1	CASSLRGVGTEAFF
TRBV7-9	TRBJ2-1	CASNLGLAAYNEQFF
TRBV18	TRBJ1-4	CASSPKTDEKLFF
TRBV14	TRBJ2-1	CASSPRAGSGNEQFF
TRBV4-3	TRBJ1-6	CASSQDQTGGGSPLHF
TRBV28	TRBJ1-5	CASSTPQEGNQPQHF
TRBV7-2	TRBJ1-1	CASSLSQNTEAFF
TRBV5-1	TRBJ1-1	CASSLGTGGRKAFF
TRBV4-1	TRBJ1-2	CASSQGHGNYGYTF
TRBV6-5	TRBJ1-1	CASSHGDRMNTEAFF
TRBV5-1	TRBJ1-2	CASSPSTGNYGYTF
TRBV6-5	TRBJ2-7	CASHAGITYEQYF